The 11 T cell receptor beta chains below come from one sample, sequenced in a study of T cells expressing NK-cell markers. TCRdb reprocessed the 5' RACE reads and stores each CDR3 protein as one record, lacking DNA. The sample table includes a few hundred thousand distinct CDR3 sequences. Sequencing was performed on blood T cells: a sorted CD56 or NKG2C T cell subset, CD4+ or CD8+ T cells, or bulk PBMC T cells (not recorded which). The receptors here all came from a man aged 18-75 years in good health.

This CDR3 reads CASSERGGIQYF. The chain couples TRBV25-1 to TRBJ2-4; TCRdb's D call of TRBD2 is untestable without DNA. This CDR3 is 12 amino acids long. The germline gives CDR1 MGHDK, CDR2 SYGVNS.

This rearrangement joins TRBV19 to TRBJ2-1. Germline V lookup: CDR1 LNHDA, CDR2 SQIVND (reference sequence). This CDR3 is built from 11 residues. CDR3 sequence: CASSRYNEQFF.

J is TRBJ2-3 and V is TRBV5-8; the TCRdb D gene call, TRBD1, has no DNA to confirm it. CDR1 is SGHTS and CDR2 is YDEGEE in the germline V gene. CDR3 length: 14 amino acids. CDR3 amino acids: CAGGQEPSTDTQYF.

CDR3 residues: CASSLGASVPGELFF. The rearrangement uses TRBV7-2 and TRBJ2-2; checking the TCRdb D call of TRBD2 is not possible without DNA. The CDR3 has 15 amino acids. The germline V gene has CDR1 SGHTA and CDR2 FQGNSA.

J is TRBJ2-4 and V is TRBV2. The CDR3 contains 15 residues. Germline CDR1 is SNHLY and CDR2 is FYNNEI. The CDR3 region is CASSIAQLAKNIQYF.

J is TRBJ2-1 and V is TRBV7-3; TCRdb's D gene call, TRBD2, goes unchecked for lack of DNA. Per germline, CDR1 SGHTA and CDR2 FQGTGA. The CDR3 consists of 16 residues. CDR3 protein: CASSLVPDSLRNEQFF. The full variable domain, rest sourced from reference TRBV7-3 and TRBJ2-1, is GAGVSQTPSNKVTEKGKYVELRCDPISGHTALYWYRQSLGQGPEFLIYFQGTGAADDSGLPNDRFFAVRPEGSVSTLKIQRTERGDSAVYLCASSLVPDSLRNEQFFGPGTRLTVL.

This chain links TRBV28 with TRBJ2-1; lacking DNA, the TRBD2 call made by TCRdb goes unchecked. The CDR3 runs 13 residues. CDR1 is MDHEN, CDR2 SYDVKM, per germline. CDR3: CATVGTVYNEQFF.

This sequence joins TRBV4-2 and TRBJ2-1; the D gene TCRdb calls, TRBD1, cannot be checked with no DNA. The CDR3 has 17 amino acids. CDR1 is LGHNA, CDR2 YNFKEQ, per germline. The CDR3 reads CASSQDRGGGLYNEQFF.

The chain recombines TRBV5-1 with TRBJ2-3; as DNA is missing, the TRBD2 call by TCRdb cannot be tested. The CDR3 loop spans 14 amino acids. In germline, CDR1 is SGHRS, CDR2 YFSETQ. The CDR3 here is CASSLGDYSDTQYF.

The V and J genes are TRBV3-1 and TRBJ1-6; the TCRdb D gene call, TRBD1, has no DNA to confirm it. The CDR3 has 18 residues. Germline CDR1 is LGHDT and CDR2 is YNNKEL (reference sequence). CDR3 residues: CASSRRVGRAGGFSPLHF. The full variable domain, its missing parts supplied by reference TRBV3-1 and TRBJ1-6, is DTAVSQTPKYLVTQMGNDKSIKCEQNLGHDTMYWYKQDSKKFLKIMFSYNNKELIINETVPNRFSPKSPDKAHLNLHINSLELGDSAVYFCASSRRVGRAGGFSPLHFGNGTRLTVT.

The J gene is TRBJ2-6, the V gene TRBV9. This CDR3 is built from 14 residues. Germline V lookup: CDR1 SGDLS, CDR2 YYNGEE. CDR3 in amino acids: CASSVDIGANVLTF.